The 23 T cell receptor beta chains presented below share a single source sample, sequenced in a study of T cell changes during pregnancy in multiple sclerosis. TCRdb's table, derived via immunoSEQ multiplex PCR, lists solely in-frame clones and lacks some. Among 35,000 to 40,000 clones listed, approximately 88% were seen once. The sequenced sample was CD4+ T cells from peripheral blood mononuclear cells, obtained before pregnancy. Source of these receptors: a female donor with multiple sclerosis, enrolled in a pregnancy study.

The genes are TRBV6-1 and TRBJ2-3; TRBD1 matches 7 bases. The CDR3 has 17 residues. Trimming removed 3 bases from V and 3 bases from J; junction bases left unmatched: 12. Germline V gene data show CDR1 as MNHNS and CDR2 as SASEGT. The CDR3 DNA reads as TGTGCCAGCAGTGATCCAACCGGGACAGAAGGGACAGATACGCAGTATTTT. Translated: CASSDPTGTEGTDTQYF.

This CDR3 is CASGSGGGEGYGYTF. CDR3 DNA: TGTGCCAGCGGGTCCGGCGGGGGAGAAGGGTATGGCTACACCTTC. The chain combines TRBV28 with TRBJ1-2; weak D call: TRBD1 (5 bases). The CDR3 consists of 15 residues. The ends were cut back, 8 bases at V and 5 bases at J, with 21 bases in the middle. The germline V gene has CDR1 MDHEN and CDR2 SYDVKM.

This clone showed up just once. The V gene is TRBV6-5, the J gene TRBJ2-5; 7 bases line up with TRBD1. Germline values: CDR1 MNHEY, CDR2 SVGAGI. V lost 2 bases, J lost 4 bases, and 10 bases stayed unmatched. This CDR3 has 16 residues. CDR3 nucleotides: TGTGCCAGCAGTTACGGGCAGGGGGATACGGGAGAGACCCAGTACTTC. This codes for CASSYGQGDTGETQYF.

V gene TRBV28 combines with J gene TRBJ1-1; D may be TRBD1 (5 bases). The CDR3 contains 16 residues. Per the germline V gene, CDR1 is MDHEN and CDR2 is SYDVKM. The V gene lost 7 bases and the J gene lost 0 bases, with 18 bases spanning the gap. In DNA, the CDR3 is TGTGCCAGCAACTTATTTAGTGCCAGGGTGAACACTGAAGCTTTCTTT. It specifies CASNLFSARVNTEAFF. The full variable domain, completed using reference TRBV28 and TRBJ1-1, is DVKVTQSSRYLVKRTGEKVFLECVQDMDHENMFWYRQDPGLGLRLIYFSYDVKMKEKGDIPEGYSVSREKKERFSLILESASTNQTSMYLCASNLFSARVNTEAFFGQGTRLTVV.

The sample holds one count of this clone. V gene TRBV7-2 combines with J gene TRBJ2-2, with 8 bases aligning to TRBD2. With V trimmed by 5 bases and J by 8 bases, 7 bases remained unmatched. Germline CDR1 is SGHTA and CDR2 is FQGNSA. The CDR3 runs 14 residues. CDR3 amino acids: CASSGRLALGELFF. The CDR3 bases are TGTGCCAGCAGCGGCAGACTAGCGTTGGGGGAGCTGTTTTTT.

The CDR3 nucleotides read TGCGCCAGCAGCCAAGACCCCGGGACTAGCGGAGCCTACGAGCAGTACTTC. Translation: CASSQDPGTSGAYEQYF. The chain employs TRBV4-1 and TRBJ2-7; 11 bases map to TRBD2. This CDR3 contains 17 residues. CDR1 is MGHRA, CDR2 YSYEKL, per germline. After removal of 0 bases from V and 2 bases from J, the junction contained 6 bases not matched to a gene.

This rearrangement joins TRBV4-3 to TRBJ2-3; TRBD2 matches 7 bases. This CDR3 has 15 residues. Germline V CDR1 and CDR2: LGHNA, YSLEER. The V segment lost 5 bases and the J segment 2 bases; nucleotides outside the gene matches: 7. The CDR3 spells CASSFTSAPTDTQYF. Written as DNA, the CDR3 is TGCGCCAGCAGCTTTACTAGCGCACCCACAGATACGCAGTATTTT.

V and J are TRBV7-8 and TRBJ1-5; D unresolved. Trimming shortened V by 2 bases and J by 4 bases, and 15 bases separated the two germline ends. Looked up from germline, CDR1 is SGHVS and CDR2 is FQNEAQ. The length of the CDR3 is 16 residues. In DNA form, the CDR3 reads TGTGCCAGCAGCTTATCGGGTGCCCAGAGGAATCAGCCCCAGCATTTT. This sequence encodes CASSLSGAQRNQPQHF.

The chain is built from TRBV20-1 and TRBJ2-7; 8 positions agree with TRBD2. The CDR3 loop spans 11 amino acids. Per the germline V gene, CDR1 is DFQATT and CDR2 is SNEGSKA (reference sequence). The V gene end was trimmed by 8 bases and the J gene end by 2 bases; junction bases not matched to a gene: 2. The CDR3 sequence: CSSGSTYEQYF. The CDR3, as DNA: TGCAGTAGCGGGAGTACCTACGAGCAGTACTTC.

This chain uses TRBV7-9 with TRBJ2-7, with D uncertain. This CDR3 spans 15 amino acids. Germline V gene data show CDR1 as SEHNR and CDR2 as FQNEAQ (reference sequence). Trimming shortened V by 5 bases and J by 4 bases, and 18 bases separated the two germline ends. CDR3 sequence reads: CASSPTPGEPYEQYF. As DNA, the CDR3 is TGTGCCAGCAGCCCAACGCCGGGTGAACCTTACGAGCAGTACTTC.

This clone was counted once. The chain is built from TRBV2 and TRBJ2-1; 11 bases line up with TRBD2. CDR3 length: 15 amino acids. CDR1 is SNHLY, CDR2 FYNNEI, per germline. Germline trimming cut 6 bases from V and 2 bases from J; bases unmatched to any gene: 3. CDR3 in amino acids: CASSRLAGTYNEQFF. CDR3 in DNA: TGTGCCAGCAGCCGACTAGCGGGAACCTACAATGAGCAGTTCTTC.

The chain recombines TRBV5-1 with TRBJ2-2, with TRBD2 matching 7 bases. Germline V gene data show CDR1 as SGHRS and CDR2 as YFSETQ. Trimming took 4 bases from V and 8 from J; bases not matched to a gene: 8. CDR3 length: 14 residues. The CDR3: CASSDGRAAGELFF. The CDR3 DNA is TGCGCCAGCAGCGATGGGAGGGCGGCAGGGGAGCTGTTTTTT.

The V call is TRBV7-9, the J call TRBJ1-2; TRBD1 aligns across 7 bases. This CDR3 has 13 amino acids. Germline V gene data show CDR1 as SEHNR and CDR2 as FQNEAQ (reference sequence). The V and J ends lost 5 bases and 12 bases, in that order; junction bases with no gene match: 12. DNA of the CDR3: TGTGCCAGCAGCAAAACAGGGGAAGCTGCTGACACCTTC. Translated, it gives CASSKTGEAADTF.

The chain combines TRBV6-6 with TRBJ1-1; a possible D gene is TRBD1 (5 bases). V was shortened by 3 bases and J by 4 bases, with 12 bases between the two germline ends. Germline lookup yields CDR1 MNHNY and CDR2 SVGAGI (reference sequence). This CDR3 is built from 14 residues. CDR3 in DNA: TGTGCCAGCAGTTATGTCAGGGTGATCACTGAAGCTTTCTTT. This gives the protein CASSYVRVITEAFF.

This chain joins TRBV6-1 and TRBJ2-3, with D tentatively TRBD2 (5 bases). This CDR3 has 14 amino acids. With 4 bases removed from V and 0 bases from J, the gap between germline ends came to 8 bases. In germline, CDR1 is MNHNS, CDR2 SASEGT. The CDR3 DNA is TGTGCCAGCAGTGCGGGGATCAGCACAGATACGCAGTATTTT. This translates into CASSAGISTDTQYF.

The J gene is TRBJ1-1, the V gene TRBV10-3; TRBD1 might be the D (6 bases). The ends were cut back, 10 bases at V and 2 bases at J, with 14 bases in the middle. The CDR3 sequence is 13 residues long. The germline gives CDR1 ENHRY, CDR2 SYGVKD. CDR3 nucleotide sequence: TGTGCCACGGTTAGGGACATTAACACTGAAGCTTTCTTT. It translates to CATVRDINTEAFF.

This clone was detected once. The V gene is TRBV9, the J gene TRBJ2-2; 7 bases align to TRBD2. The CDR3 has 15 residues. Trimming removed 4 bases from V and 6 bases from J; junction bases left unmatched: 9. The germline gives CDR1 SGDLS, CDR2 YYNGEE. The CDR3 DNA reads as TGTGCCAGCAGCTTCCGTTCTACTAGCGCCGGGGAGCTGTTTTTT. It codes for CASSFRSTSAGELFF.

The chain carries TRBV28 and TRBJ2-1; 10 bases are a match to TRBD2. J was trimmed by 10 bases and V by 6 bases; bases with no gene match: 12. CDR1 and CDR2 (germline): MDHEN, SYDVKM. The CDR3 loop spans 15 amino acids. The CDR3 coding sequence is TGTGCCAGCAGCCCTTTGGGACTAGCGACCCAGGAGCAGTTCTTC. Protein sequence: CASSPLGLATQEQFF.

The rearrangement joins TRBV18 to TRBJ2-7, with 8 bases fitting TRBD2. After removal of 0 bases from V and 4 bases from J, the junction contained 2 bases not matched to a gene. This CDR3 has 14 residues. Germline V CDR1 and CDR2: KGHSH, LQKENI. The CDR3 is CASSPPSGTYEQYF. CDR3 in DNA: TGTGCCAGCTCACCACCTAGCGGGACGTACGAGCAGTACTTC.

The CDR3 loop reads CARSLCGDRGSEAFF. The CDR3 DNA follows: TGTGCCAGAAGCTTGTGTGGTGACAGGGGCTCTGAAGCTTTCTTT. This rearrangement joins TRBV5-3 to TRBJ1-1; 8 positions agree with TRBD1. TRBV5-3 is noted as an ORF with a role that remains uncertain. The V and J ends lost 1 base and 6 bases, in that order; junction bases with no gene match: 8. CDR3 length equals 15 residues.

This chain's CDR3 is CASSLKPQRRVEETQYF. DNA for the CDR3: TGTGCCAGCAGCTTAAAACCTCAACGGCGGGTGGAAGAGACCCAGTACTTC. The rearrangement uses TRBV5-6 and TRBJ2-5; weak D call: TRBD2 (5 bases). The germline V gene has CDR1 SGHDT and CDR2 YYEEEE. Trimming pared 2 bases from V and 3 bases from J, leaving 20 bases between. CDR3 size: 17 residues.

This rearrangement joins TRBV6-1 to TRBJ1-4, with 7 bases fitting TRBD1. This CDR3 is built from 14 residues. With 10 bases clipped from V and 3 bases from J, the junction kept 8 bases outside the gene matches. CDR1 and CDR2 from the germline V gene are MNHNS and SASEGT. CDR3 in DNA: TGTGCCACCTTACGCGGGACAGCTAATGAAAAACTGTTTTTT. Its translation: CATLRGTANEKLFF.

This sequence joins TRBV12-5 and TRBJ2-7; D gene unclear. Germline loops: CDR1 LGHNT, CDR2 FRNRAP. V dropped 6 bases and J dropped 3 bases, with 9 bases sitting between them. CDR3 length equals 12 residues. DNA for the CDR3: TGTGCTAGTGGCACCAACAGCTACGAGCAGTACTTC. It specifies CASGTNSYEQYF.